This T cell receptor beta chain comes out of a study of blood T cell repertoires in COVID-19. Study at large: The origin of the acute and convalescent COVID-19 samples was the United States, Italy and Spain. PBMCs, B-cell-depleted T cells, or T cells were the source of the cDNA or gDNA that made up the material.

The assay was immunoSEQ multiplex PCR, and TCRdb's table has in-frame clones only and misses some. The sample contains about 41,000 clones, about 80% of which appear only once. This CDR3 region has 14 residues. CDR1 and CDR2 from the germline V gene are SGHVS and FQNEAQ. V was pared by 5 bases and J by 6 bases, with 6 bases of the junction left unmatched. This receptor was taken from a woman older than 75 with acute or convalescent COVID-19. The rearrangement uses TRBV7-8 and TRBJ2-7; 11 bases fit TRBD1. The sample comprised peripheral blood. CDR3 DNA sequence: TGTGCCAGCAGCCTTAGGACAGGGGGCGGCGAGCAGTACTTC. This gives the protein CASSLRTGGGEQYF.